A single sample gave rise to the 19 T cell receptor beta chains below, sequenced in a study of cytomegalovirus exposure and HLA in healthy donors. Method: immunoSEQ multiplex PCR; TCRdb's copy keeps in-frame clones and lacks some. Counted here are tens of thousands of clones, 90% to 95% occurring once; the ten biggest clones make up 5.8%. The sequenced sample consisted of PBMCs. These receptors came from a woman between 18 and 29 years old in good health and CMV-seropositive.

The CDR3 reads CASIRGYNQETQYF. The CDR3 nucleotides are TGTGCCAGCATTAGGGGGTACAACCAAGAGACCCAGTACTTC. J is TRBJ2-5 and V is TRBV6-1; D is possibly TRBD1 (6 bases). The CDR3 spans 14 residues. V lost 7 bases, J lost 0 bases, and 12 bases lay in between. Germline V gene lookup returns CDR1 MNHNS and CDR2 SASEGT.

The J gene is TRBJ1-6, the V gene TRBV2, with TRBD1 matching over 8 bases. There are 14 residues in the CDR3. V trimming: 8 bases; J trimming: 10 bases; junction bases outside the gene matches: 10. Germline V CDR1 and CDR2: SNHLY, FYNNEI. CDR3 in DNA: TGTGCCAGCTCGATAGGACAGGGCTTGTCACCCCTCCACTTT. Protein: CASSIGQGLSPLHF.

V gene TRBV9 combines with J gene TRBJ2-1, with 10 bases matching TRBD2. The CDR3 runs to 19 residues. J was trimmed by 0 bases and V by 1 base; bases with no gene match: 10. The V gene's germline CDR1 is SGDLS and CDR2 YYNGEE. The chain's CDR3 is CASSVLDSGGSSSYNEQFF. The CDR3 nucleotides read TGTGCCAGCAGCGTATTGGATAGCGGGGGGTCGAGCTCCTACAATGAGCAGTTCTTC.

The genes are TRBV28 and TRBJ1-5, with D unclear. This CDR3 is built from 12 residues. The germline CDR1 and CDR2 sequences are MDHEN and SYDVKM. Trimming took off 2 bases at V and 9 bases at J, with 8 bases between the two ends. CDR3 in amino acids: CASSLNRRPQHF. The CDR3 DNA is TGTGCCAGCAGTTTAAATCGTCGGCCCCAGCATTTT.

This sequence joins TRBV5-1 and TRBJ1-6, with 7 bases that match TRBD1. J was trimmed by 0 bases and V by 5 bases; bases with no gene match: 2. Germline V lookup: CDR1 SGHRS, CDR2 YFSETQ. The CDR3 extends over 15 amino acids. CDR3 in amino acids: CASSWDSSYNSPLHF. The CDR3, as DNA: TGCGCCAGCAGTTGGGACAGCTCCTATAATTCACCCCTCCACTTT.

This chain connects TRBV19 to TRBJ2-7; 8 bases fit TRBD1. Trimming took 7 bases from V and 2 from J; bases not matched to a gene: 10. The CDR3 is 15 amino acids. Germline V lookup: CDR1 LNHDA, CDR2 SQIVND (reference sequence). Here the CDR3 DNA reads TGTGCCAGTACCCCCGGACAGGGACCAACCTACGAGCAGTACTTC. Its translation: CASTPGQGPTYEQYF.

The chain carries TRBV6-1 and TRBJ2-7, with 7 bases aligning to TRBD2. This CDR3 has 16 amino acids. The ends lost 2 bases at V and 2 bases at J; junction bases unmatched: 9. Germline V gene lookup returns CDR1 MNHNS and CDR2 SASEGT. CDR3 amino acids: CASSETEGGFPYEQYF. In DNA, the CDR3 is TGTGCCAGCAGTGAAACAGAGGGAGGGTTCCCCTACGAGCAGTACTTC.

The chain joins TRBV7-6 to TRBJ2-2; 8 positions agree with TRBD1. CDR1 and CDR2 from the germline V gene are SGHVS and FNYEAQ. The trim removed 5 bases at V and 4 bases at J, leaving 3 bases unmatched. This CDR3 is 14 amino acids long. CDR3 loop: CASSRTGITGELFF. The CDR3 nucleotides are TGTGCCAGCAGCCGGACAGGGATCACCGGGGAGCTGTTTTTT.

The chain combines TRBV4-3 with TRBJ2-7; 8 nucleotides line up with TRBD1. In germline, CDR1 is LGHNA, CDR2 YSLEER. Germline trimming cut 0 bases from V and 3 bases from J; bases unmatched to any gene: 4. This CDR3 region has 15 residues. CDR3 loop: CASSQDRTGSYEQYF. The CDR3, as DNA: TGCGCCAGCAGCCAAGACCGGACAGGGAGCTACGAGCAGTACTTC.

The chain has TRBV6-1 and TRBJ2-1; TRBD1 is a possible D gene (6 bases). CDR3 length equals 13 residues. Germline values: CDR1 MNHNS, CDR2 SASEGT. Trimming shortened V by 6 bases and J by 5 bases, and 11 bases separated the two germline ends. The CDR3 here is CASRNGDNNEQFF. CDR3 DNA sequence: TGTGCCAGCAGGAACGGGGACAACAATGAGCAGTTCTTC.

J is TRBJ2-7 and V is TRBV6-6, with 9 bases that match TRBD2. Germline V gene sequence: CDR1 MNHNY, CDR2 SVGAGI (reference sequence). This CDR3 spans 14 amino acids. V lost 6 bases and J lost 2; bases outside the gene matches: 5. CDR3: CASRLTSGPYEQYF. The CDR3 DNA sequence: TGTGCCAGCAGATTAACTAGCGGGCCCTACGAGCAGTACTTC.

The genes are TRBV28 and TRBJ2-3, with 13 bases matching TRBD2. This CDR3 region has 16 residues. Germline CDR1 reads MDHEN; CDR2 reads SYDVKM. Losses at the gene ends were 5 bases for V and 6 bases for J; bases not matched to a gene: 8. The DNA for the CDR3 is TGTGCCAGCAGTCCCAGGGGACTAGCGGGGTATGATACGCAGTATTTT. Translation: CASSPRGLAGYDTQYF.

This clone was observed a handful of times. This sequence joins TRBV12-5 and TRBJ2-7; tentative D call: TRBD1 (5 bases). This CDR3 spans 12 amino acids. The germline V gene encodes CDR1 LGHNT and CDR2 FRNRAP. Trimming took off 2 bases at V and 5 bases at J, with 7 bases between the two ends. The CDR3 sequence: CASGLKGDEQYF. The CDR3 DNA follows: TGTGCTAGTGGTTTGAAAGGGGACGAGCAGTACTTC.

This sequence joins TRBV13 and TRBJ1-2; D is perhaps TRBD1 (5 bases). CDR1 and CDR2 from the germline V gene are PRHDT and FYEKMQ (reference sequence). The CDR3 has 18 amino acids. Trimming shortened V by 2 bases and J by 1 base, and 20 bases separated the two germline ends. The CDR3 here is CASSLNWPSPQGNYGYTF. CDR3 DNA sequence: TGTGCCAGCAGCTTAAACTGGCCGTCTCCGCAGGGTAACTATGGCTACACCTTC.

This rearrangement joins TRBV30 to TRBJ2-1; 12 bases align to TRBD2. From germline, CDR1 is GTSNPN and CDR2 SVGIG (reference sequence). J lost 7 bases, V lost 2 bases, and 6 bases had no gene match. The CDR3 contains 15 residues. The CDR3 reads CAWSPRLAGVNEQFF. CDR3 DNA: TGTGCCTGGAGTCCGAGACTAGCGGGAGTAAATGAGCAGTTCTTC.

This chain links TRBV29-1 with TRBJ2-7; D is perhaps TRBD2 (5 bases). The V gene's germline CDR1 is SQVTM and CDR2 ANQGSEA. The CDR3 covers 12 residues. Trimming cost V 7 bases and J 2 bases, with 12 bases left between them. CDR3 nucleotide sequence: TGCAGCGCCGGGAAGAAACCCTACGAGCAGTACTTC. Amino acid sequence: CSAGKKPYEQYF.

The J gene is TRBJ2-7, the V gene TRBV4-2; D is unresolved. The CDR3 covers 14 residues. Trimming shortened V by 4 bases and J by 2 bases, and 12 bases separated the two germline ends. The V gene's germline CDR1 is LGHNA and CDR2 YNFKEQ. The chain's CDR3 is CASSPQAGPYEQYF. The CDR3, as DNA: TGTGCCAGCAGCCCCCAGGCAGGCCCCTACGAGCAGTACTTC.

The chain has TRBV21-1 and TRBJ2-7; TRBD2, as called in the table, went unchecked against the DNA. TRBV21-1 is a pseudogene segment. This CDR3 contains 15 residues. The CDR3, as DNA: TGTGCCAGCAGCCGCCCGGAGCGGTTCTCCTACGAGCAGTACTTC. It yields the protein CASSRPERFSYEQYF.

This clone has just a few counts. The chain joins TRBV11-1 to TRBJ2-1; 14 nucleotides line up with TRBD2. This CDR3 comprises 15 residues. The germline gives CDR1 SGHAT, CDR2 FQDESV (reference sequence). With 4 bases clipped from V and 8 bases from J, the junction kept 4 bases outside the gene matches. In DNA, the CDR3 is TGTGCCAGCAGCTCCGGACTAGCGGGAGGTGATGAGCAGTTCTTC. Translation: CASSSGLAGGDEQFF.